This T cell receptor (beta chain) was identified during a study of control samples from healthy donors and cancer patients. Libraries were prepared by immunoSEQ multiplex PCR; TCRdb keeps only in-frame clonotypes and omits some of them. The sample has 150,000 or so clones, approximately 94% seen once; the top ten hold about 5.8%. This CDR3 contains 12 residues. Trimming took off 5 bases at V and 5 bases at J, with 6 bases between the two ends. The germline V gene encodes CDR1 MNHEY and CDR2 SMNVEV (reference sequence). The clonotype comes from a man in his late teens or twenties in good health. V usage is TRBV27 and J usage is TRBJ1-4; D gene ambiguous. Source material: blood. The CDR3 loop reads CASSKGNEKLFF. CDR3 DNA sequence: TGTGCCAGCAGTAAAGGGAATGAAAAACTGTTTTTT.